Below, one T cell receptor beta chain is given with its context. Within the sample, other DNA sequences also encode this same CDR3. The data originate from a study of blood T cell repertoires in COVID-19. Study-wide background: Material from acute and convalescent COVID-19 was sourced from the United States, Italy and Spain.

The junction had 5 bases not matched to a gene; V was cut back by 1 base and J by 1 base. This CDR3 region has 16 residues. Germline V gene data show CDR1 as SGHRS and CDR2 as YFSETQ. Authors' analysis steps: Using reference gene primer amplification, nucleated cell counts were estimated. TCRdb keeps only in-frame clones here, not all; method: immunoSEQ multiplex PCR. That table is the source of V, J and clone size, and D and trimming were worked out from the DNA. The table shows approximately 200,000 clones, with around 83% occurring only once. The chain combines TRBV5-1 with TRBJ2-3; the match to TRBD2 covers 8 bases. This clonotype was sampled from a woman aged 30 to 39 with active or convalescent COVID-19. The specimen sequenced was peripheral blood. CDR3: CASSLPSGGGTDTQYF. DNA of the CDR3: TGCGCCAGCAGCTTGCCGTCGGGGGGGGGCACAGATACGCAGTATTTT.